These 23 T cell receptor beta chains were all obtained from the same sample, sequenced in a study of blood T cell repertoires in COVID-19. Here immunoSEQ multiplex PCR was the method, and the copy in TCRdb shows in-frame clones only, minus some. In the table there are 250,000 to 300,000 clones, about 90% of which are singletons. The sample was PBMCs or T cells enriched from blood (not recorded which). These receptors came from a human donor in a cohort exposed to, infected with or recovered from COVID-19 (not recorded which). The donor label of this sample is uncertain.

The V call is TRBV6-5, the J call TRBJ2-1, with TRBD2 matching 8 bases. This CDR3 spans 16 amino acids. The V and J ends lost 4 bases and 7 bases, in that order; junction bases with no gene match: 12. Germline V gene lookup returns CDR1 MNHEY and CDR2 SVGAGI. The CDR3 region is CASSSLTGGARNEQFF. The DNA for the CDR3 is TGTGCCAGCAGTTCCTTAACCGGGGGGGCCAGGAATGAGCAGTTCTTC.

CDR3 residues: CASSQDFPDIFLGSAFF. The CDR3 nucleotides are TGCGCCAGCAGCCAAGATTTCCCAGACATCTTCTTGGGCTCTGCTTTCTTT. The J gene is TRBJ1-1, the V gene TRBV4-1; D is uncertain. Trimming pared 0 bases from V and 11 bases from J, leaving 25 bases between. Per germline, CDR1 MGHRA and CDR2 YSYEKL. This CDR3 is 17 amino acids long.

For the CDR3, the DNA is TGTGCCAGCAGCGTAGGGGGGAGGGGATTCTCTGGAAACACCATATATTTT. Amino acids: CASSVGGRGFSGNTIYF. The chain carries TRBV9 and TRBJ1-3; tentatively, D is TRBD1 (5 bases). The germline CDR1 and CDR2 sequences are SGDLS and YYNGEE. The CDR3 runs to 17 residues. Trimming removed 0 bases at V and 0 bases at J, with 13 bases between.

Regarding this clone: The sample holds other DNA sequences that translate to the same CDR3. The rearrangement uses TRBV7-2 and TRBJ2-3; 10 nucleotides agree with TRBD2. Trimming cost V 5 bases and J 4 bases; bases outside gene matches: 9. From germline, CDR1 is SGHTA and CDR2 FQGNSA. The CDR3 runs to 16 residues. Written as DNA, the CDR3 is TGTGCCAGCAGCAGATTAGCGGGGGGAAGCGCAGATACGCAGTATTTT. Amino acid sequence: CASSRLAGGSADTQYF.

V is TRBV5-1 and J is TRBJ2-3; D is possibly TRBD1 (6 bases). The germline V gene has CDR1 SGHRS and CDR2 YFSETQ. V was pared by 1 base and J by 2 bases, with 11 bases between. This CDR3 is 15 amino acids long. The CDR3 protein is CASSLMGHNTDTQYF. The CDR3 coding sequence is TGCGCCAGCAGCTTGATGGGACACAACACAGATACGCAGTATTTT.

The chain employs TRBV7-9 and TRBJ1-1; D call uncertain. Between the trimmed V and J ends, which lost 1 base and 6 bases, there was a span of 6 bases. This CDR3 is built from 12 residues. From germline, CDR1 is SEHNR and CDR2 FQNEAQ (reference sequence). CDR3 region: CASSLVQAEAFF. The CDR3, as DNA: TGTGCCAGCAGCTTAGTACAAGCTGAAGCTTTCTTT.

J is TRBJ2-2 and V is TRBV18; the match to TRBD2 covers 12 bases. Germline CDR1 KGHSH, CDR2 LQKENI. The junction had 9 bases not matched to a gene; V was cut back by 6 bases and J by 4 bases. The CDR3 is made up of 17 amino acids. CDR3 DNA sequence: TGTGCCAGCTCTCCGACTAGCGGGGGACGGTCCACCGGGGAGCTGTTTTTT. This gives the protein CASSPTSGGRSTGELFF.

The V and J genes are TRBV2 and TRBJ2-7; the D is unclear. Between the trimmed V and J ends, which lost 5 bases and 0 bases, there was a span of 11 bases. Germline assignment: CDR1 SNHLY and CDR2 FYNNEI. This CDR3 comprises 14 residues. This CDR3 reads CASSLQRVSYEQYF. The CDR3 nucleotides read TGTGCCAGCAGTTTACAGAGAGTCTCCTACGAGCAGTACTTC.

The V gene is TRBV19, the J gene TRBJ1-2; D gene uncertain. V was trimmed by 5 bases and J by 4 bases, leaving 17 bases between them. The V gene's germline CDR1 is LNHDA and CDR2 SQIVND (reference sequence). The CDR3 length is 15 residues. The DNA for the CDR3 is TGTGCCAGTAGTGCCAAAGTGGGAGGGAGCTATGGCTACACCTTC. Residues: CASSAKVGGSYGYTF.

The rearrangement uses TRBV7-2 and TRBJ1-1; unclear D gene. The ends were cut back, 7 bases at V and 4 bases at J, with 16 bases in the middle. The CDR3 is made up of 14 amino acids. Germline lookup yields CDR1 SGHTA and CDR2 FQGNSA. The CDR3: CASTFDIRTTEAFF. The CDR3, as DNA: TGTGCCAGCACCTTTGACATACGAACCACTGAAGCTTTCTTT.

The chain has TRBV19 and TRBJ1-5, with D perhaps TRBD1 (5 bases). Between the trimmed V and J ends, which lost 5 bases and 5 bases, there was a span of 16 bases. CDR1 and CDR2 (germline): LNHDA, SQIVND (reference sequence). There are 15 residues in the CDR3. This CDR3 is CASSLDKNYDQPQHF. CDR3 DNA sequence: TGTGCCAGTAGTCTGGACAAGAACTACGATCAGCCCCAGCATTTT. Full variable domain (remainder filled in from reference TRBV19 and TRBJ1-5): DGGITQSPKYLFRKEGQNVTLSCEQNLNHDAMYWYRQDPGQGLRLIYYSQIVNDFQKGDIAEGYSVSREKKESFPLTVTSAQKNPTAFYLCASSLDKNYDQPQHFGDGTRLSIL.

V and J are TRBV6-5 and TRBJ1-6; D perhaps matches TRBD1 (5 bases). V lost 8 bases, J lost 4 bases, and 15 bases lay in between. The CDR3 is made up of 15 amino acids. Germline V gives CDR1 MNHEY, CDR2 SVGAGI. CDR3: CASLQTTAYNSPLHF. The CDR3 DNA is TGTGCCAGCCTACAGACGACAGCTTATAATTCACCCCTCCACTTT.

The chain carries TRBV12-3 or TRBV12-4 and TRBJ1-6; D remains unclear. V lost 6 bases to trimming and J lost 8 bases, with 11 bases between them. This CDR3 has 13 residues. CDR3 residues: CASRLQRDSPLHF. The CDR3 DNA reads TGTGCCAGCAGACTTCAACGGGATTCACCCCTCCACTTT.

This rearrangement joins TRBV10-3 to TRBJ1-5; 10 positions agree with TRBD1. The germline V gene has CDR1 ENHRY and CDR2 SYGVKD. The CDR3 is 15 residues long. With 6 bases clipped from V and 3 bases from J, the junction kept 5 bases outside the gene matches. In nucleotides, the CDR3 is TGTGCCATCAGGGGCGGGACAGGGGTCAATCAGCCCCAGCATTTT. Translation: CAIRGGTGVNQPQHF.

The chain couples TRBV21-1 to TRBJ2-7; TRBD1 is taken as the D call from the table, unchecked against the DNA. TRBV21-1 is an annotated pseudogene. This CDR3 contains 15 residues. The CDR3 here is CASSGRTASSYEQYF. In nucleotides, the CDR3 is TGTGCCAGCAGCGGCCGGACAGCCTCCTCCTACGAGCAGTACTTC.

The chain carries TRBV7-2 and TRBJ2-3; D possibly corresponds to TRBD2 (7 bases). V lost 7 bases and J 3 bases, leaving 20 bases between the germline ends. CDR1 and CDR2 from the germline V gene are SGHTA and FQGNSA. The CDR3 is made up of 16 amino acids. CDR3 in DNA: TGTGCCAGCACCCCCGGTTGGGGGGGGGCTACAGATACGCAGTATTTT. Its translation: CASTPGWGGATDTQYF.

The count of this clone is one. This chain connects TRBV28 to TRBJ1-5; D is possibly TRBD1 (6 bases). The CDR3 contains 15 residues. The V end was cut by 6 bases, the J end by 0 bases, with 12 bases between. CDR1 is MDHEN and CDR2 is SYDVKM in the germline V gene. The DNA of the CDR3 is TGTGCCAGCAGCCAAGGGGGAAATAGCAATCAGCCCCAGCATTTT. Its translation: CASSQGGNSNQPQHF.

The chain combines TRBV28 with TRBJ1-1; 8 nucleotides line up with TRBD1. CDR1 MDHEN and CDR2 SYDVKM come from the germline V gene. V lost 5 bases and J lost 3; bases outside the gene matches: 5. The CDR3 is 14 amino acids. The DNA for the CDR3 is TGTGCCAGCAGTCTCAGGGGGCTGGACACTGAAGCTTTCTTT. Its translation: CASSLRGLDTEAFF.

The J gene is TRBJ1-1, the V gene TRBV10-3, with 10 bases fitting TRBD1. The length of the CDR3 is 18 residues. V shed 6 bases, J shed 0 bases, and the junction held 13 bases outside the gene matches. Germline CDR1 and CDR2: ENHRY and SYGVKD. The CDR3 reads CAISPIPGQGPLNTEAFF. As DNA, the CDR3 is TGTGCCATCAGCCCGATCCCGGGACAGGGGCCTTTGAACACTGAAGCTTTCTTT.

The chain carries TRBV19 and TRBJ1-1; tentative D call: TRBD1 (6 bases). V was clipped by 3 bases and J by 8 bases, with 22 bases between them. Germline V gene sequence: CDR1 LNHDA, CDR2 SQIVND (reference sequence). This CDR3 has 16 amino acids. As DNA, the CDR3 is TGTGCCAGTAGTATTATTGAAAGGGGGTTCGGTCGAGAAGCTTTCTTT. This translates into CASSIIERGFGREAFF.

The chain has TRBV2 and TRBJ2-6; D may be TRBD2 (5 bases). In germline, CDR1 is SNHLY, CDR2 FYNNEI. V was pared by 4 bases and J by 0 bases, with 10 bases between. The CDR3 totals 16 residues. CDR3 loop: CASSGLRDSGANVLTF. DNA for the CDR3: TGTGCCAGCAGTGGCTTACGGGACTCTGGGGCCAACGTCCTGACTTTC.

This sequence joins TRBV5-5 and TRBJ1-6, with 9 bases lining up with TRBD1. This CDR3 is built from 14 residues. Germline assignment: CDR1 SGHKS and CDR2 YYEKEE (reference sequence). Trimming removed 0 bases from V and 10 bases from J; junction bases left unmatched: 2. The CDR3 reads CASSLDRGPSPLHF. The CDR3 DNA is TGTGCCAGCAGCTTGGACAGGGGGCCGTCACCCCTCCACTTT.

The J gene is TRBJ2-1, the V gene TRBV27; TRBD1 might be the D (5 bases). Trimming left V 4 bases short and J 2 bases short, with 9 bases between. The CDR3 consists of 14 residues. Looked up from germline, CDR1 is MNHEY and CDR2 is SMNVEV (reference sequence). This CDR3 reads CASSSRGTYNEQFF. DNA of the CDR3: TGTGCCAGCAGTTCAAGGGGCACCTACAATGAGCAGTTCTTC.